This TCR beta chain was observed in a study of Ad26.COV2.S vaccination and SARS-CoV-2 variants. Study-wide background: By the intramuscular route, Ad26.COV2.S was given once, or twice 56 days apart.

Treatment noted: about 20 received Ad26.COV2.S at low or high dose, single or two shots; roughly five received placebo; per-sample allocation not given. After the first vaccine or placebo injection, samples were drawn on day 63. Donation was by an adult aged 18-55 years who was in Boston. CDR3 length: 12 residues. In the case of this clone: What it binds is not known.

Libraries were prepared by immunoSEQ multiplex PCR; TCRdb keeps only in-frame clonotypes and omits some of them. The sample lists roughly 510,000 clones; approximately 88% were seen once. Findings and limits, study-wide: Responses of T cells in total may have been underestimated by the TCR breadth and depth analyses.

This chain joins TRBV1 and TRBJ1-4. TRBV1 has pseudogene status. Material: peripheral blood, obtained in a trial of Ad26.COV2.S vaccine versus placebo. The clonotype was recovered from a person between 18 and 59 years old who received the Ad26.COV2.S COVID-19 vaccine or a placebo. The CDR3 reads CTSSRPAEKLFF. The CDR3, as DNA: TGCACCAGCAGCCGACCAGCGGAAAAACTGTTTTTT.